These 32 T cell receptor beta chains came from one sample sequenced in a study of blood T cell repertoires in COVID-19. The table came from immunoSEQ multiplex PCR; TCRdb's copy has only in-frame clones and leaves some out. The data show 200,000 to 300,000 clones, 75% to 90% seen once. The sequenced sample consisted of peripheral blood. Source of these receptors: a human donor in a cohort sampled during active COVID-19.

The rearrangement uses TRBV12-3 or TRBV12-4 and TRBJ1-1, with D tentatively TRBD1 (5 bases). The CDR3 totals 13 residues. Trimming took 6 bases from V and 3 from J, leaving 11 bases between them. The CDR3 DNA reads as TGTGCCAGCAGCGGGGGGGGACACACTGAAGCTTTCTTT. Protein sequence: CASSGGGHTEAFF.

The gene calls are TRBV7-6 and TRBJ2-3, with 11 nucleotides matching TRBD2. Losses at the gene ends were 5 bases for V and 2 bases for J; bases not matched to a gene: 6. This CDR3 has 16 amino acids. Germline lookup yields CDR1 SGHVS and CDR2 FNYEAQ. The CDR3 region has the DNA TGTGCCAGCAGCCCCCTAGCGGGGGGCCTCACAGATACGCAGTATTTT. The encoded protein is CASSPLAGGLTDTQYF.

The chain couples TRBV5-4 to TRBJ1-2, with D perhaps TRBD1 (6 bases). Germline assignment: CDR1 SGHNT and CDR2 YYREEE (reference sequence). The V gene lost 4 bases and the J gene lost 4 bases, with 11 bases spanning the gap. The CDR3 runs to 13 residues. This chain's CDR3 is CASSPDRTYGYTF. The CDR3 DNA sequence: TGTGCCAGCAGCCCCGACAGGACCTATGGCTACACCTTC.

This chain joins TRBV20-1 and TRBJ2-1; TRBD1 matches 7 bases. V was pared by 3 bases and J by 4 bases, with 6 bases of the junction left unmatched. CDR3 length equals 14 residues. The V gene's germline CDR1 is DFQATT and CDR2 SNEGSKA (reference sequence). CDR3 in amino acids: CSASRTGLYNEQFF. The CDR3 bases are TGCAGTGCTAGTAGGACAGGCCTTTACAATGAGCAGTTCTTC.

The chain recombines TRBV27 with TRBJ2-7; 8 nucleotides match TRBD1. Germline CDR1 reads MNHEY; CDR2 reads SMNVEV (reference sequence). The CDR3 totals 14 residues. The V and J ends lost 4 bases and 0 bases, in that order; junction bases with no gene match: 2. CDR3: CASSYGQGSYEQYF. The DNA for the CDR3 is TGTGCCAGCAGTTACGGACAGGGCTCCTACGAGCAGTACTTC.

This sequence joins TRBV28 and TRBJ2-5; 10 nucleotides line up with TRBD2. The CDR3 sequence is 18 residues long. Germline loops: CDR1 MDHEN, CDR2 SYDVKM. Trimming removed 2 bases from V and 0 bases from J; junction bases left unmatched: 9. The DNA of the CDR3 is TGTGCCAGCAGTTTAAGATCCCTAGCGGGGGTATACCAAGAGACCCAGTACTTC. This encodes CASSLRSLAGVYQETQYF.

The rearrangement uses TRBV20-1 and TRBJ1-5; D may be TRBD1 (5 bases). This CDR3 is 14 amino acids long. Germline lookup yields CDR1 DFQATT and CDR2 SNEGSKA (reference sequence). V dropped 3 bases and J dropped 6 bases, with 15 bases sitting between them. CDR3 amino acids: CSASSPGWRQPQHF. DNA of the CDR3: TGCAGTGCTAGTTCGCCAGGGTGGCGTCAGCCCCAGCATTTT.

V gene TRBV11-2 combines with J gene TRBJ2-5; 7 nucleotides agree with TRBD1. The CDR3 is 11 amino acids. V lost 3 bases, J lost 13 bases, and 5 bases stayed unmatched. Germline CDR1 and CDR2: SGHAT and FQNNGV. Here the CDR3 DNA reads TGTGCCAGCAGCTTCGACAGGGCACCGTACTTC. Protein: CASSFDRAPYF.

The chain has TRBV7-9 and TRBJ1-1, with unresolved D. The length of the CDR3 is 13 residues. V was trimmed by 6 bases and J by 2 bases, leaving 10 bases between them. Germline CDR1 and CDR2: SEHNR and FQNEAQ (reference sequence). The CDR3: CASRRRSNTEAFF. CDR3 DNA: TGTGCCAGCAGACGGAGGTCTAACACTGAAGCTTTCTTT. The variable domain in full, with the rest retrieved from reference TRBV7-9 and TRBJ1-1, is DTGVSQNPRHKITKRGQNVTFRCDPISEHNRLYWYRQTLGQGPEFLTYFQNEAQLEKSRLLSDRFSAERPKGSFSTLEIQRTEQGDSAMYLCASRRRSNTEAFFGQGTRLTVV.

This chain connects TRBV6-1 to TRBJ2-1; 11 nucleotides match TRBD2. In germline, CDR1 is MNHNS, CDR2 SASEGT. The CDR3 runs 16 residues. V shed 2 bases and J 3 bases; nucleotides not matched to a gene: 3. CDR3 DNA sequence: TGTGCCAGCAGTGAAACTAGCGGGGGTTACTACAATGAGCAGTTCTTC. This sequence encodes CASSETSGGYYNEQFF.

The chain carries TRBV6-5 and TRBJ1-1; no firm D call. CDR3 length: 16 residues. The germline V gene has CDR1 MNHEY and CDR2 SVGAGI. The V end lost 0 bases, the J end lost 3 bases, and 14 bases lay between the germline ends. The DNA for the CDR3 is TGTGCCAGCAGTTACTCGTTATACAGCCCGGACACTGAAGCTTTCTTT. It codes for CASSYSLYSPDTEAFF.

This clone is a singleton in its sample. The chain has TRBV29-1 and TRBJ2-1; D remains unclear. V was clipped by 8 bases and J by 5 bases, with 10 bases between them. In germline, CDR1 is SQVTM, CDR2 ANQGSEA. This CDR3 spans 11 amino acids. As DNA, the CDR3 is TGCAGCACAAGAAGAAACAATGAGCAGTTCTTC. It specifies CSTRRNNEQFF.

V and J are TRBV3-1 (or the pseudogene TRBV3-2) and TRBJ2-2; possible D gene TRBD2, 5 bases. The germline V and J ends were trimmed by 4 bases and 0 bases, with 9 bases remaining between them. This CDR3 comprises 15 residues. Germline assignment: CDR1 LGHDT and CDR2 YNNKEL (reference sequence). The CDR3 sequence is CASSLHSANTGELFF. CDR3 sequence (DNA): TGTGCCAGCAGCCTCCATAGCGCGAACACCGGGGAGCTGTTTTTT.

This chain uses TRBV7-9 with TRBJ2-2, with 8 bases matching TRBD2. V lost 1 base, J lost 8 bases, and 3 bases stayed unmatched. This CDR3 has 14 residues. Germline CDR1 SEHNR, CDR2 FQNEAQ (reference sequence). The CDR3 spells CASSLVQREGELFF. The CDR3 region has the DNA TGTGCCAGCAGCTTAGTCCAGCGGGAGGGGGAGCTGTTTTTT.

The chain links TRBV3-1 (or the pseudogene TRBV3-2) to TRBJ1-6, with TRBD1 identical over 8 bases. Trimming cost V 2 bases and J 9 bases; bases outside gene matches: 12. The CDR3 is 17 amino acids. The germline V gene encodes CDR1 LGHDT and CDR2 YNNKEL (reference sequence). CDR3 region: CASSQPYHRGLSSPLHF. CDR3 nucleotide sequence: TGTGCCAGCAGCCAACCATACCACAGGGGGTTAAGTTCACCCCTCCACTTT.

The chain recombines TRBV10-1 with TRBJ2-4; tentative D call: TRBD2 (6 bases). There are 14 residues in the CDR3. Germline lookup yields CDR1 WNHNN and CDR2 SYGVQD (reference sequence). Trimming removed 3 bases from V and 0 bases from J, with 6 bases in between. CDR3 amino acids: CASSDGGAKNIQYF. Here the CDR3 DNA reads TGCGCCAGCAGTGACGGGGGAGCCAAAAACATTCAGTACTTC.

The chain uses TRBV18 and TRBJ2-7, with TRBD1 matching over 9 bases. V shed 5 bases and J 6 bases; nucleotides not matched to a gene: 5. Per germline, CDR1 KGHSH and CDR2 LQKENI. This CDR3 spans 13 amino acids. This CDR3 reads CASSSGQGVEQYF. Here the CDR3 DNA reads TGTGCCAGCTCATCGGGACAGGGCGTCGAGCAGTACTTC. Full variable domain (outside the CDR3, taken from reference TRBV18 and TRBJ2-7): NAGVMQNPRHLVRRRGQEARLRCSPMKGHSHVYWYRQLPEEGLKFMVYLQKENIIDESGMPKERFSAEFPKEGPSILRIQQVVRGDSAAYFCASSSGQGVEQYFGPGTRLTVT.

J is TRBJ2-3 and V is TRBV11-1, with TRBD1 matching 10 bases. The germline CDR1 and CDR2 sequences are SGHAT and FQDESV (reference sequence). V gave up 5 bases and J gave up 5 bases; unmatched junction bases: 7. The CDR3 covers 15 residues. CDR3 sequence: CASSPGQGEKDTQYF. The CDR3 bases are TGTGCCAGCAGCCCCGGACAGGGGGAGAAAGATACGCAGTATTTT.

This clone has just one count. The chain links TRBV7-9 to TRBJ2-3; D gene ambiguous. V lost 3 bases to trimming and J lost 0 bases, with 4 bases between them. Looked up from germline, CDR1 is SEHNR and CDR2 is FQNEAQ (reference sequence). The CDR3 runs to 13 residues. The CDR3 protein is CASSFQSTDTQYF. CDR3 bases: TGTGCCAGCAGCTTCCAGAGCACAGATACGCAGTATTTT.

This chain joins TRBV5-1 and TRBJ2-3; 9 nucleotides line up with TRBD2. Germline V gene lookup returns CDR1 SGHRS and CDR2 YFSETQ. V trimming: 4 bases; J trimming: 4 bases; junction bases outside the gene matches: 7. The CDR3 totals 15 residues. The CDR3 bases are TGCGCCAGCAGCGCCTTAGCGGGAGCCGCAGATACGCAGTATTTT. It codes for CASSALAGAADTQYF. Using reference TRBV5-1 and TRBJ2-3 for the parts outside the CDR3, the full variable domain is KAGVTQTPRYLIKTRGQQVTLSCSPISGHRSVSWYQQTPGQGLQFLFEYFSETQRNKGNFPGRFSGRQFSNSRSEMNVSTLELGDSALYLCASSALAGAADTQYFGPGTRLTVL.

The J gene is TRBJ2-7, the V gene TRBV6-6, with 10 bases matching TRBD2. The junction had 6 bases not matched to a gene; V was cut back by 6 bases and J by 1 base. From germline, CDR1 is MNHNY and CDR2 SVGAGI (reference sequence). CDR3 length: 15 amino acids. CDR3 region: CASRAGTSASYEQYF. Written as DNA, the CDR3 is TGTGCCAGCAGGGCCGGGACTAGCGCATCCTACGAGCAGTACTTC.

The chain carries TRBV2 and TRBJ2-5, with D possibly matching TRBD1 (6 bases). CDR1 and CDR2 (germline): SNHLY, FYNNEI. V lost 11 bases and J 1 base, leaving 14 bases between the germline ends. The CDR3 is made up of 13 amino acids. The CDR3 DNA reads TGTGCCGGACGGACAGAAGTCCAAGAGACCCAGTACTTC. This gives the protein CAGRTEVQETQYF.

V is TRBV10-3 and J is TRBJ2-7; 7 nucleotides match TRBD2. This CDR3 spans 13 amino acids. Looked up from germline, CDR1 is ENHRY and CDR2 is SYGVKD. V was pared by 6 bases and J by 2 bases, with 4 bases of the junction left unmatched. The CDR3 DNA follows: TGTGCCATCAGGGGGACTACCGCCTACGAGCAGTACTTC. Amino acids: CAIRGTTAYEQYF.

The chain uses TRBV4-2 and TRBJ1-2; 7 bases line up with TRBD1. V shed 4 bases and J 2 bases; nucleotides not matched to a gene: 4. Germline V gene data show CDR1 as LGHNA and CDR2 as YNFKEQ. The length of the CDR3 is 14 residues. CDR3 sequence: CASSPGGANYGYTF. The CDR3 coding sequence is TGTGCCAGCAGCCCAGGGGGTGCAAACTATGGCTACACCTTC.

The chain combines TRBV29-1 with TRBJ1-3; TRBD1 matches at 10 bases. Trimming at V came to 4 bases and at J to 1 base, leaving 4 bases not matched to a gene. The germline V gene has CDR1 SQVTM and CDR2 ANQGSEA. The CDR3 runs 15 residues. The CDR3 coding sequence is TGCAGCGTTGCGAGGACAGGGGGATCTGGAAACACCATATATTTT. This gives the protein CSVARTGGSGNTIYF.

This chain connects TRBV5-1 to TRBJ2-7; a possible D gene is TRBD2 (5 bases). Trimming removed 4 bases at V and 3 bases at J, with 11 bases between. The CDR3 length is 13 residues. CDR1 is SGHRS and CDR2 is YFSETQ in the germline V gene. The CDR3 coding sequence is TGCGCCAGCAGCCAGCCAGGACTCTACGAGCAGTACTTC. This sequence encodes CASSQPGLYEQYF.

This chain joins TRBV19 and TRBJ2-7, with D maybe TRBD1 (6 bases). The CDR3 runs 14 residues. V lost 7 bases and J lost 6, with 19 bases in between. Per germline, CDR1 LNHDA and CDR2 SQIVND (reference sequence). The CDR3 sequence: CASNQGTQQGEQYF. The CDR3 nucleotides are TGTGCCAGTAATCAAGGGACCCAACAGGGCGAGCAGTACTTC. The entire variable domain, with the rest obtained from reference TRBV19 and TRBJ2-7, is as follows: DGGITQSPKYLFRKEGQNVTLSCEQNLNHDAMYWYRQDPGQGLRLIYYSQIVNDFQKGDIAEGYSVSREKKESFPLTVTSAQKNPTAFYLCASNQGTQQGEQYFGPGTRLTVT.

This sequence joins TRBV24-1 and TRBJ2-3, with D possibly being TRBD2 (6 bases). CDR3 length: 16 amino acids. V was pared by 4 bases and J by 6 bases, with 19 bases between. Germline-derived CDR1 and CDR2 are KGHDR and SFDVKD. CDR3 bases: TGTGCCACCAGTGACCCTACCTCGGGGGTAGGGGATACGCAGTATTTT. Amino acids: CATSDPTSGVGDTQYF.

The chain employs TRBV15 and TRBJ1-2; 10 nucleotides match TRBD1. The V gene's germline CDR1 is LNHNV and CDR2 YYDKDF (reference sequence). Trimming removed 3 bases from V and 6 bases from J; junction bases left unmatched: 7. CDR3 length equals 15 residues. CDR3: CATSSRDRGLNGYTF. The CDR3 nucleotides are TGTGCCACCAGCAGCCGGGACAGGGGATTGAATGGCTACACCTTC.

Comment on this clone: The junction and the germline gene differ at one end; a read error may be behind it. The chain uses TRBV11-2 and TRBJ2-7; D not certain. The CDR3 covers 10 residues. Looked up from germline, CDR1 is SGHAT and CDR2 is FQNNGV. The CDR3: CASSSFPSLF. The CDR3 DNA is TGTGCCAGCAGTTCGTTTCCCAGTCTTTTC.

This clone has only one observation. This chain's CDR3 is CASSLDSSSYNEQFF. CDR3 sequence (DNA): TGCGCCAGCAGCCTAGACTCGAGCTCCTACAATGAGCAGTTCTTC. The chain joins TRBV10-1 to TRBJ2-1; D not certain. The germline V and J ends were trimmed by 6 bases and 0 bases, with 12 bases remaining between them. Germline CDR1 WNHNN, CDR2 SYGVQD (reference sequence). The CDR3 has 15 amino acids.

The genes are TRBV5-1 and TRBJ1-6; no definite D call. From germline, CDR1 is SGHRS and CDR2 YFSETQ. The V end lost 2 bases, the J end lost 4 bases, and 10 bases lay between the germline ends. This CDR3 comprises 15 residues. In nucleotides, the CDR3 is TGCGCCAGCAGCTTTTCCAGGTCGTATAATTCACCCCTCCACTTT. Translated: CASSFSRSYNSPLHF.